These 15 T cell receptor beta chains originate from one sample sequenced in a study of beta chain features in type 1 diabetes. These receptors have no known antigen. Expressed TCRB transcripts were sequenced because the entire RNA isolate underwent reverse transcription. Some clones are missing from TCRdb's copy, which holds only in-frame ones; the method was immunoSEQ multiplex PCR. The table lists some 240,000 clones, 16% of them singletons. Study-wide points: Moderate but significant shortening of TCRB CDR3s was recorded in all four CD4+ subsets from Type 1 diabetes patients.

The sequenced sample consisted of naive CD4+ T cells from blood. Receptor source: a man younger than 40 with type 1 diabetes.

J is TRBJ2-1 and V is TRBV7-2, with D possibly matching TRBD2 (5 bases). CDR3 length: 13 amino acids. V gave up 5 bases and J gave up 3 bases, with 8 bases separating them. Germline CDR1 and CDR2: SGHTA and FQGNSA. The CDR3 protein is CASSPRDYNEQFF. The CDR3 nucleotides are TGTGCCAGCAGCCCCCGGGACTACAATGAGCAGTTCTTC.

The table lists this clone with a few counts. The V and J genes are TRBV7-9 and TRBJ1-5, with D unclear. V was shortened by 0 bases and J by 6 bases, with 3 bases between the two germline ends. The length of the CDR3 is 12 residues. Germline CDR1 is SEHNR and CDR2 is FQNEAQ (reference sequence). The DNA of the CDR3 is TGTGCCAGCAGCTTAGCACCTCAGCCCCAGCATTTT. Its translation: CASSLAPQPQHF.

This clone was found a few times. J is TRBJ2-5 and V is TRBV20-1; D is ambiguous. The CDR3 totals 11 residues. CDR1 and CDR2 from the germline V gene are DFQATT and SNEGSKA (reference sequence). V lost 6 bases, J lost 5 bases, and 10 bases lay in between. The CDR3 loop reads CSANSVETQYF. DNA of the CDR3: TGCAGTGCCAATTCAGTGGAGACCCAGTACTTC.

This clone has more than one count but fewer than ten. This chain connects TRBV9 to TRBJ2-1, with 9 bases that match TRBD2. Unmatched junction bases numbered 4, after V lost 0 bases and J lost 0 bases. CDR3 size: 17 residues. The germline V gene has CDR1 SGDLS and CDR2 YYNGEE. In DNA form, the CDR3 reads TGTGCCAGCAGCGTAGGGGCGGGAGGGAACTCCTACAATGAGCAGTTCTTC. Translated, it gives CASSVGAGGNSYNEQFF.

V and J are TRBV7-2 and TRBJ2-3; D is perhaps TRBD1 (5 bases). Trimming removed 0 bases from V and 6 bases from J, with 10 bases in between. Germline CDR1 is SGHTA and CDR2 is FQGNSA. The CDR3 runs to 14 residues. The CDR3 nucleotides read TGTGCCAGCAGCTTAGCTCAGGGTGGTGATACGCAGTATTTT. Residues: CASSLAQGGDTQYF.

This clone showed up just a few times. DNA of the CDR3: TGCAGCGTTCGTAGCGGGAGCCTAGGCGGGGAGCTGTTTTTT. Residues: CSVRSGSLGGELFF. The V call is TRBV29-1, the J call TRBJ2-2, with TRBD2 identical over 9 bases. Germline CDR1 reads SQVTM; CDR2 reads ANQGSEA. With 5 bases clipped from V and 7 bases from J, the junction kept 8 bases outside the gene matches. The CDR3 extends over 14 amino acids.

Comments on this clone: In the same sample, other DNA sequences code for this CDR3. The chain carries TRBV9 and TRBJ2-7; 10 bases fit TRBD1. The CDR3 sequence is 14 residues long. Germline values: CDR1 SGDLS, CDR2 YYNGEE. J gave up 3 bases and V 3 bases, and 3 bases lay outside the gene matches. CDR3 sequence: CASSARDRGYEQYF. The CDR3 DNA sequence: TGTGCCAGCAGCGCCCGGGACAGGGGCTACGAGCAGTACTTC. The variable domain in full, completed from reference TRBV9 and TRBJ2-7, reads DSGVTQTPKHLITATGQRVTLRCSPRSGDLSVYWYQQSLDQGLQFLIQYYNGEERAKGNILERFSAQQFPDLHSELNLSSLELGDSALYFCASSARDRGYEQYFGPGTRLTVT.

The sample holds a few counts of this clone. The chain is built from TRBV29-1 and TRBJ2-1; D may correspond to TRBD1 or TRBD2 (5 bases each). V was clipped by 5 bases and J by 9 bases, with 8 bases between them. The CDR3 loop spans 10 amino acids. Germline V gives CDR1 SQVTM, CDR2 ANQGSEA. The CDR3 is CSVPGTEQFF. The DNA for the CDR3 is TGCAGCGTTCCAGGGACTGAGCAGTTCTTC.

This clone was counted between two and nine times. The V and J genes are TRBV7-3 and TRBJ2-7, with TRBD2 identical over 8 bases. Germline V lookup: CDR1 SGHTA, CDR2 FQGTGA. The J segment lost 3 bases and the V segment lost 4 bases, leaving 5 bases of the junction unmatched. The CDR3 has 14 amino acids. The DNA of the CDR3 is TGTGCCAGCAGCTCCCGCGGGGGGAGCTACGAGCAGTACTTC. Protein sequence: CASSSRGGSYEQYF. Full variable domain (rest looked up from reference TRBV7-3 and TRBJ2-7): GAGVSQTPSNKVTEKGKYVELRCDPISGHTALYWYRQSLGQGPEFLIYFQGTGAADDSGLPNDRFFAVRPEGSVSTLKIQRTERGDSAVYLCASSSRGGSYEQYFGPGTRLTVT.

V usage is TRBV9 and J usage is TRBJ1-1; no clear D. The germline CDR1 and CDR2 sequences are SGDLS and YYNGEE. Trimming pared 4 bases from V and 1 base from J, leaving 14 bases between. The CDR3 is made up of 15 amino acids. The CDR3 DNA reads as TGTGCCAGCAGCCGGAAGGGCAGTAGGAACACTGAAGCTTTCTTT. It yields the protein CASSRKGSRNTEAFF.

V usage is TRBV7-6 and J usage is TRBJ2-3; possible D gene TRBD2, 6 bases. CDR1 SGHVS and CDR2 FNYEAQ come from the germline V gene. The CDR3 is made up of 15 amino acids. With 5 bases removed from V and 5 bases from J, the gap between germline ends came to 17 bases. CDR3 sequence reads: CASSLKELARDTQYF. The CDR3, as DNA: TGTGCCAGCAGCCTAAAGGAACTAGCAAGAGATACGCAGTATTTT.

This chain links TRBV7-2 with TRBJ2-7; tentatively, D is TRBD2 (6 bases). CDR1 and CDR2 from the germline V gene are SGHTA and FQGNSA. The CDR3 sequence is 14 residues long. V lost 3 bases and J lost 3, with 12 bases in between. The CDR3: CASSFGGVNYEQYF. The CDR3 nucleotides read TGTGCCAGCAGCTTCGGCGGGGTGAACTACGAGCAGTACTTC.

The genes are TRBV11-1 and TRBJ2-1; no clear D gene. The germline CDR1 and CDR2 sequences are SGHAT and FQDESV (reference sequence). The V gene lost 5 bases and the J gene lost 9 bases, with 17 bases spanning the gap. The CDR3 runs to 14 residues. CDR3 nucleotide sequence: TGTGCCAGCAGCCCTGATTATACAGAGACTGAGCAGTTCTTC. Protein: CASSPDYTETEQFF.

This clone was observed a few times. The rearrangement joins TRBV30 to TRBJ1-6, with D uncertain. Trimming shortened V by 3 bases and J by 7 bases, and 4 bases separated the two germline ends. This CDR3 is 11 amino acids long. Germline lookup yields CDR1 GTSNPN and CDR2 SVGIG (reference sequence). The CDR3 loop reads CAWSSNSPLHF. The CDR3 region has the DNA TGTGCCTGGAGCTCCAATTCACCCCTCCACTTT.

This clone has only a few counts. The chain employs TRBV9 and TRBJ2-5; 8 bases line up with TRBD1. Unmatched junction bases numbered 6, after V lost 1 base and J lost 1 base. The CDR3 has 16 amino acids. Per the germline V gene, CDR1 is SGDLS and CDR2 is YYNGEE. CDR3 protein: CASSVHVDRVQETQYF. The CDR3 DNA is TGTGCCAGCAGCGTACACGTGGACAGGGTCCAAGAGACCCAGTACTTC.